The 32 T cell receptor beta chains in this list originate from one sample, sequenced in a study of human T cells and chemical hapten exposure (dated by TCRdb to about 2021). The time point label, read with the paper, signifies: patch test 2, 6 weeks after DPC sensitization. The meaning of the sample's treatment or condition label: therapeutic diphenylcyclopropenone sensitization with weekly scalp DPC. The library was made by RACE. The data were produced on a NextSeq 500. Clones were called with MiXCR by TCRdb after fastp trimmed the public reads at Q25, and only in-frame beta chains were retained. Rows are unified per CDR3 protein, each entry keeping the most common DNA and genes. This sample holds 360,000 or so distinct CDR3 sequences; about 6% were observed only once. About 5.4% of the sample rests with the top ten. This sample comprised whole blood, obtained in connection with sensitization to the hapten diphenylcyclopropenone (DPC). Source of these receptors: a woman younger than 30 with alopecia areata. Some clones in this sample may be carry-over from other donors' samples.

This clonotype has ten or more counts. The chain employs TRBV12-3 or TRBV12-4 and TRBJ2-5; D uncertain. With 6 bases removed from V and 2 bases from J, the gap between germline ends came to 13 bases. This CDR3 comprises 14 residues. CDR3 DNA: TGTGCCAGCAGCGCCGAGTCAGGTCAAGAGACCCAGTACTTC. It specifies CASSAESGQETQYF.

This clonotype was seen repeatedly, ten times or more. The rearrangement joins TRBV20-1 to TRBJ1-2; D gene ambiguous. Trimming took off 3 bases at V and 4 bases at J, with 6 bases between the two ends. This CDR3 spans 11 amino acids. Germline CDR1 reads DFQATT; CDR2 reads SNEGSKA (reference sequence). The CDR3 sequence: CSARATYGYTF. The DNA of the CDR3 is TGCAGTGCTAGGGCGACCTATGGCTACACCTTC.

The V gene is TRBV6-5, the J gene TRBJ1-1; D gene ambiguous. The CDR3 spans 15 residues. With 0 bases removed from V and 4 bases from J, the gap between germline ends came to 12 bases. CDR1 and CDR2 from the germline V gene are MNHEY and SVGAGI. The CDR3 loop reads CASSYSSSVATEAFF. CDR3 nucleotides: TGTGCCAGCAGTTACTCGAGTTCTGTCGCCACTGAAGCTTTCTTT.

The chain joins TRBV6-6 to TRBJ2-1; maybe TRBD2 (5 bases). The V end lost 2 bases, the J end lost 9 bases, and 11 bases lay between the germline ends. This CDR3 has 13 residues. CDR1 and CDR2 from the germline V gene are MNHNY and SVGAGI (reference sequence). The CDR3 DNA sequence: TGTGCCAGCAGTTACAGGACCCGGGGTGAGCAGTTCTTC. It yields the protein CASSYRTRGEQFF.

This chain joins TRBV7-9 and TRBJ2-3; 9 nucleotides agree with TRBD2. CDR1 and CDR2 (germline): SEHNR, FQNEAQ (reference sequence). The J segment lost 9 bases and the V segment lost 4 bases, leaving 14 bases of the junction unmatched. The CDR3 is 16 residues long. CDR3 nucleotides: TGTGCCAGCAGCTCTCAGCGGGGGGCTTCCCCCACAACGCAGTATTTT. It encodes CASSSQRGASPTTQYF.

This chain joins TRBV2 and TRBJ2-1; D call uncertain. The CDR3 is made up of 12 amino acids. V was clipped by 3 bases and J by 6 bases, with 6 bases between them. CDR1 and CDR2 (germline): SNHLY, FYNNEI. CDR3 region: CASSEDLNEQFF. The CDR3 coding sequence is TGTGCCAGCAGTGAGGACCTCAATGAGCAGTTCTTC.

The chain links TRBV12-5 to TRBJ1-2, with TRBD1 identical over 9 bases. The CDR3 spans 17 residues. V gave up 0 bases and J gave up 4 bases; unmatched junction bases: 9. Germline V gene data show CDR1 as LGHNT and CDR2 as FRNRAP. The CDR3 DNA reads as TGTGCTAGTGGTTTGGTACCCCCTAAGACAGGGGGCTATGGCTACACCTTC. It codes for CASGLVPPKTGGYGYTF.

This chain connects TRBV4-1 to TRBJ1-1, with D possibly being TRBD1 (5 bases). Deletions cut 0 bases from V and 5 bases from J, with 10 bases between. This CDR3 comprises 14 residues. Germline CDR1 reads MGHRA; CDR2 reads YSYEKL. CDR3 in amino acids: CASSQDFRTTEAFF. In DNA, the CDR3 is TGCGCCAGCAGCCAAGATTTTAGGACAACTGAAGCTTTCTTT.

Remarks on this clonotype: The junction departs from germline at one end; a sequencing error may be responsible. This chain uses TRBV7-8 with TRBJ2-1, with 10 positions matching TRBD2. The V gene's germline CDR1 is SGHVS and CDR2 FQNEAQ. The length of the CDR3 is 18 residues. Here the CDR3 reads CASSPLLSGGPLHKEQFF. As DNA, the CDR3 is TGTGCCAGCAGCCCTCTTCTTAGCGGGGGGCCGTTACACAAAGAGCAGTTCTTC.

This clonotype has a count of ten or more. The chain has TRBV20-1 and TRBJ1-5; 12 bases match TRBD1. V lost 0 bases, J lost 4 bases, and 13 bases stayed unmatched. Per germline, CDR1 DFQATT and CDR2 SNEGSKA (reference sequence). There are 19 residues in the CDR3. The CDR3 nucleotides read TGCAGTGCTAGAGAGGGCCGCCCGGGACAGGGGGCCAGAAATCAGCCCCAGCATTTT. Translating it yields CSAREGRPGQGARNQPQHF.

The chain couples TRBV14 to TRBJ2-5, with 9 nucleotides matching TRBD2. Trimming cost V 4 bases and J 7 bases; bases outside gene matches: 7. CDR1 is SGHDN, CDR2 FVKESK, per germline. This CDR3 has 14 amino acids. The CDR3 sequence is CASSLAGAPGTQYF. DNA for the CDR3: TGTGCCAGCAGCCTAGCGGGGGCCCCAGGGACCCAGTACTTC.

This clonotype has a handful of counts. The chain links TRBV5-6 to TRBJ1-2; unclear D gene. V lost 2 bases and J 8 bases, leaving 7 bases between the germline ends. This CDR3 contains 11 residues. Germline-derived CDR1 and CDR2 are SGHDT and YYEEEE. CDR3 residues: CASSFRSGYTF. CDR3 nucleotide sequence: TGTGCCAGCAGCTTCCGGTCCGGCTACACCTTC.

This clonotype came up many times. CDR3 sequence: CASSKQFMNTEAFF. CDR3 in DNA: TGTGCCAGCAGTAAACAGTTCATGAACACTGAAGCTTTCTTT. The J gene is TRBJ1-1, the V gene TRBV27; D uncertain. Germline CDR1 reads MNHEY; CDR2 reads SMNVEV (reference sequence). The CDR3 consists of 14 residues. V gave up 5 bases and J gave up 0 bases, with 10 bases separating them.

This clonotype was seen a few times. The V gene is TRBV10-3, the J gene TRBJ1-1; 7 bases match TRBD1. V lost 2 bases to trimming and J lost 1 base; unmatched junction nucleotides: 1. This CDR3 spans 14 amino acids. CDR1 and CDR2 from the germline V gene are ENHRY and SYGVKD. The CDR3 DNA reads TGTGCCATCAGTGAGAGGGGGCAGAACACTGAAGCTTTCTTT. As protein: CAISERGQNTEAFF.

This clonotype showed up many times. The V and J genes are TRBV12-3 or TRBV12-4 and TRBJ1-6; 11 nucleotides align to TRBD1. V lost 11 bases, J lost 10 bases, and 13 bases stayed unmatched. This CDR3 is built from 15 residues. The CDR3 coding sequence is TGTGCCTTGACTCCCCGGGACAGGGGGTCATCACCCCTCCACTTT. It is translated as CALTPRDRGSSPLHF.

The chain couples TRBV5-1 to TRBJ1-4; D possibly corresponds to TRBD1 (5 bases). Germline V gives CDR1 SGHRS, CDR2 YFSETQ. Trimming left V 6 bases short and J 5 bases short, with 20 bases between. This CDR3 spans 16 amino acids. This CDR3 is CASTTGRDIDNEKLFF. CDR3 nucleotide sequence: TGCGCCAGCACTACGGGACGGGATATCGACAATGAAAAACTGTTTTTT.

This clonotype was detected many times. This rearrangement joins TRBV6-1 to TRBJ2-3; D might be TRBD2 (5 bases). CDR1 and CDR2 from the germline V gene are MNHNS and SASEGT. V was cut by 6 bases and J by 13 bases, with 20 bases left in between. The CDR3 has 13 amino acids. The CDR3 coding sequence is TGTGCCAGCAGCGACTATATGTCACAAGGAAAGTATTTT. The encoded protein is CASSDYMSQGKYF.

This clonotype was recorded a few times. An end of the junction differs from the germline gene, which may be a read error. The J gene is TRBJ2-3, the V gene TRBV18; D gene unclear. The CDR3 totals 17 residues. Per the germline V gene, CDR1 is KGHSH and CDR2 is LQKENI. The CDR3 nucleotides are TGTGCCAGCTCCCCACGTCGCCCCGCACCCGACTCAGATACGCAGTATTTT. Protein: CASSPRRPAPDSDTQYF.

This clonotype was counted between two and nine times. J is TRBJ2-5 and V is TRBV7-2, with D unclear. Trimming removed 0 bases from V and 5 bases from J, with 7 bases in between. Germline V lookup: CDR1 SGHTA, CDR2 FQGNSA. This CDR3 spans 13 amino acids. The chain's CDR3 is CASSLATGETQYF. The CDR3 DNA reads as TGTGCCAGCAGCTTAGCGACTGGGGAGACCCAGTACTTC.

V gene TRBV29-1 combines with J gene TRBJ2-5; tentative D call: TRBD1 (6 bases). Germline lookup yields CDR1 SQVTM and CDR2 ANQGSEA. V lost 4 bases, J lost 4 bases, and 16 bases lay in between. The CDR3 is 14 amino acids. CDR3: CSVAQTGSPETQYF. The CDR3 nucleotides are TGCAGCGTTGCACAAACAGGGAGTCCAGAGACCCAGTACTTC.

V usage is TRBV7-8 and J usage is TRBJ2-6; D is uncertain. V was trimmed by 1 base and J by 0 bases, leaving 10 bases between them. The CDR3 extends over 17 amino acids. The germline V gene has CDR1 SGHVS and CDR2 FQNEAQ. CDR3 residues: CASSLGLTSSGANVLTF. Here the CDR3 DNA reads TGTGCCAGCAGCTTAGGGCTTACCAGCTCTGGGGCCAACGTCCTGACTTTC.

This clonotype has at least ten counts. The genes are TRBV3-1 and TRBJ1-1, with unresolved D. Germline values: CDR1 LGHDT, CDR2 YNNKEL (reference sequence). Trimming took off 0 bases at V and 2 bases at J, with 16 bases between the two ends. CDR3 length: 17 residues. CDR3: CASSQDLWSAPNTEAFF. Here the CDR3 DNA reads TGTGCCAGCAGCCAAGATCTCTGGTCCGCCCCAAACACTGAAGCTTTCTTT.

The rearrangement links TRBV7-9 to TRBJ1-1; D is unclear. This CDR3 is built from 14 residues. Trimming took 3 bases from V and 4 from J, leaving 12 bases between them. Germline assignment: CDR1 SEHNR and CDR2 FQNEAQ (reference sequence). The DNA for the CDR3 is TGTGCCAGCAGCTTCGCAATGGTACCCACTGAAGCTTTCTTT. It is translated as CASSFAMVPTEAFF.

This chain links TRBV6-2 or TRBV6-3 with TRBJ1-2; D uncertain. The CDR3 is 16 residues long. V dropped 5 bases and J dropped 4 bases, with 20 bases sitting between them. Germline CDR1 MNHEY, CDR2 SVGEGT. The CDR3 protein is CASSNIHSDYLYGYTF. The CDR3 region has the DNA TGTGCCAGCAGTAATATCCATTCCGACTACCTCTATGGCTACACCTTC.

This clonotype was counted many times. The genes are TRBV28 and TRBJ2-3; D possibly corresponds to TRBD1 (6 bases). The V gene lost 4 bases and the J gene lost 6 bases, with 14 bases spanning the gap. CDR1 is MDHEN, CDR2 SYDVKM, per germline. This CDR3 region has 14 residues. The CDR3 spells CASSSVQGADTQYF. The DNA of the CDR3 is TGTGCCAGCAGTTCGGTACAGGGCGCGGATACGCAGTATTTT.

In this sample, this clonotype turned up many times. This sequence joins TRBV6-2 or TRBV6-3 and TRBJ2-1; D might be TRBD1 or TRBD2, each matching 6 bases. CDR3 length: 15 residues. Germline loops: CDR1 MNHEY, CDR2 SVGEGT. V was shortened by 5 bases and J by 2 bases, with 13 bases between the two germline ends. CDR3 nucleotides: TGTGCCAGCAGTGTACAGGGAGGTCCCTACAATGAGCAGTTCTTC. As protein: CASSVQGGPYNEQFF.

This clonotype came up many times. CDR3 DNA: TGCGCCAGCAGCTTAAGGGGCCGGAACACCGGGGAGCTGTTTTTT. Translating gives CASSLRGRNTGELFF. This chain uses TRBV5-1 with TRBJ2-2; tentative D call: TRBD1 (5 bases). V was pared by 2 bases and J by 1 base, with 9 bases between. CDR3 length equals 15 residues. Germline assignment: CDR1 SGHRS and CDR2 YFSETQ.

This clonotype was recorded at least ten times. J is TRBJ2-7 and V is TRBV6-5; D gene uncertain. Germline V lookup: CDR1 MNHEY, CDR2 SVGAGI. The germline V and J ends were trimmed by 6 bases and 0 bases, with 6 bases remaining between them. This CDR3 spans 12 amino acids. The CDR3, as DNA: TGTGCCAGCAGCTATAGCTCCTACGAGCAGTACTTC. It codes for CASSYSSYEQYF.

As for this clonotype: This may be a read error, as it is one base from a much larger clone. V is TRBV2 and J is TRBJ2-1; D unresolved. The germline V gene encodes CDR1 SNHLY and CDR2 FYNNEI. V dropped 6 bases and J dropped 6 bases, with 12 bases sitting between them. The CDR3 extends over 13 amino acids. CDR3 sequence: CASRTDTFNEQFF. CDR3 coding DNA: TGTGCCAGCAGGACGGATACGTTCAATGAGCAGTTCTTC. The complete variable domain, with remaining parts taken from reference TRBV2 and TRBJ2-1, reads EPEVTQTPSHQVTQMGQEVILRCVPISNHLYFYWYRQILGQKVEFLVSFYNNEISEKSEIFDDQFSVERPDGSNFTLKIRSTKLEDSAMYFCASRTDTFNEQFFGPGTRLTVL.

This clonotype was recorded a few times. The J gene is TRBJ1-5, the V gene TRBV9; tentative D call: TRBD1 (5 bases). CDR1 and CDR2 (germline): SGDLS, YYNGEE. Trimming shortened V by 3 bases and J by 4 bases, and 11 bases separated the two germline ends. The CDR3 contains 14 residues. CDR3 protein: CASSAGDRNQPQHF. The CDR3 DNA sequence: TGTGCCAGCAGCGCTGGAGACAGAAATCAGCCCCAGCATTTT. The variable domain in full, with the rest retrieved from reference TRBV9 and TRBJ1-5, is DSGVTQTPKHLITATGQRVTLRCSPRSGDLSVYWYQQSLDQGLQFLIQYYNGEERAKGNILERFSAQQFPDLHSELNLSSLELGDSALYFCASSAGDRNQPQHFGDGTRLSIL.

This clonotype showed up just a few times. The V gene is TRBV5-5, the J gene TRBJ1-1; no definite D call. This CDR3 region has 14 residues. The germline V gene encodes CDR1 SGHKS and CDR2 YYEKEE (reference sequence). V lost 0 bases to trimming and J lost 4 bases, with 10 bases between them. CDR3 protein: CASSLDGPSTEAFF. CDR3 DNA sequence: TGTGCCAGCAGCTTGGATGGGCCCTCCACTGAAGCTTTCTTT.

This clonotype was counted at least ten times. V is TRBV4-3 and J is TRBJ1-6; TRBD1 aligns across 9 bases. The CDR3 has 16 amino acids. J gave up 10 bases and V 0 bases, and 7 bases lay outside the gene matches. Germline CDR1 is LGHNA and CDR2 is YSLEER. CDR3 coding DNA: TGCGCCAGCAGCCAAGATGGGACAGGGTGGAGGTCACCCCTCCACTTT. Amino acids: CASSQDGTGWRSPLHF.